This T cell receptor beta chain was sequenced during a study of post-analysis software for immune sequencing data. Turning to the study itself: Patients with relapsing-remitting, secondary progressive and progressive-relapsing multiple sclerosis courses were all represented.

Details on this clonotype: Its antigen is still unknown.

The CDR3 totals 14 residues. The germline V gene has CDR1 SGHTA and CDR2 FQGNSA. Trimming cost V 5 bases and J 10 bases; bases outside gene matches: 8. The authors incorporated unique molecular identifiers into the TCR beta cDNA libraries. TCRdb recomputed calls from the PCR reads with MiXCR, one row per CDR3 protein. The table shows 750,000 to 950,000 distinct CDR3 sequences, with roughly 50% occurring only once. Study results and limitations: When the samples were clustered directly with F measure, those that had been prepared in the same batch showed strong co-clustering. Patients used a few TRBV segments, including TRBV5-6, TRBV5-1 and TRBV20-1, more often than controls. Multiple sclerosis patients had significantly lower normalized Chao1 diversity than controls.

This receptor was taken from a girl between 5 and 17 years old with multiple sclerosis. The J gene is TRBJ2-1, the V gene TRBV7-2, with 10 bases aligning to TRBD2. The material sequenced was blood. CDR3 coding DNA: TGTGCCAGCAGCCTGGGACTAGCGCCAAGCGAGCAGTTCTTC. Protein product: CASSLGLAPSEQFF.